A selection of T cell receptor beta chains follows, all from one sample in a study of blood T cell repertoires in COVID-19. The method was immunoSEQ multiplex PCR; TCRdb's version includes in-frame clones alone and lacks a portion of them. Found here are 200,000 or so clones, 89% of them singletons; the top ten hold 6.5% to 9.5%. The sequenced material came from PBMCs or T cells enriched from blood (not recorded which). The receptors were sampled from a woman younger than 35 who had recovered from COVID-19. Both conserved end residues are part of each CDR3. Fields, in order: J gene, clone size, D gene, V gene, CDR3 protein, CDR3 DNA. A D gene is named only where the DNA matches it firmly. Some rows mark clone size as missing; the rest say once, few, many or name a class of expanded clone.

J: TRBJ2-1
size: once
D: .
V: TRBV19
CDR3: CASSIWAGNEQFF
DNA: TGTGCCAGTAGTATTTGGGCGGGCAATGAGCAGTTCTTC

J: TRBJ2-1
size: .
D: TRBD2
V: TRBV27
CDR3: CASSGAGLAGGYNEQFF
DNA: TGTGCCAGCAGCGGTGCGGGACTAGCCGGGGGTTACAATGAGCAGTTCTTC

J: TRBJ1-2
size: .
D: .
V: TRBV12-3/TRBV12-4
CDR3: CASSYRLSDGYTF
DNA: TGTGCCAGCAGTTACAGGTTAAGCGATGGCTACACCTTC

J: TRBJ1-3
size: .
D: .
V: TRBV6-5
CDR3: CATRSPGNTIYF
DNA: TGTGCCACCCGGAGCCCCGGAAACACCATATATTTT

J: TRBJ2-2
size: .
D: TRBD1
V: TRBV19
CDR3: CASSISRGTGELFF
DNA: TGTGCCAGTAGTATCTCCAGGGGGACCGGGGAGCTGTTTTTT

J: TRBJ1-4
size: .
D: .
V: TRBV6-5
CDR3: CASSYSVTGIYEKLFF
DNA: TGTGCCAGCAGTTACTCGGTCACAGGGATATATGAAAAACTGTTTTTT

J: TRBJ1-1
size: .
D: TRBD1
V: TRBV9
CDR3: CASSTGTGAIEAFF
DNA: TGTGCCAGCAGCACTGGGACAGGGGCGATAGAAGCTTTCTTT

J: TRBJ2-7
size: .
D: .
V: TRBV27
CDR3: CASSFGDPGTQEQYF
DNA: TGTGCCAGCAGTTTTGGGGACCCCGGGACACAAGAGCAGTACTTC

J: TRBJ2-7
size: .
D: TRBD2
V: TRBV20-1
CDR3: CSASSPSGLAGALAYEQYF
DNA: TGCAGTGCTAGTAGCCCTTCAGGACTAGCGGGGGCCCTAGCCTACGAGCAGTACTTC

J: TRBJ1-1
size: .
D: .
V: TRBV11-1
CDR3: CASRRGPPEAFF
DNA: TGTGCCAGCCGGAGGGGACCCCCTGAAGCTTTCTTT

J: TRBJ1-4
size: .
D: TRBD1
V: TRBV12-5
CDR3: CASGQQGIGKLFF
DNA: TGTGCTAGTGGACAACAGGGGATCGGAAAACTGTTTTTT

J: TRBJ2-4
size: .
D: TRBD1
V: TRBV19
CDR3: CASSVGTAPGVLGAYF
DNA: TGTGCCAGTAGTGTCGGGACAGCGCCCGGGGTTTTGGGCGCGTACTTC

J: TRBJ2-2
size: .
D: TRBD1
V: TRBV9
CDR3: CASSRREGAGTGELFF
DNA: TGTGCCAGCAGCCGGAGAGAGGGGGCGGGCACCGGGGAGCTGTTTTTT

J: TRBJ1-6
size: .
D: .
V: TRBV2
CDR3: CASSDEAKNSPLHF
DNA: TGTGCCAGCAGTGATGAAGCGAAGAATTCACCCCTCCACTTT

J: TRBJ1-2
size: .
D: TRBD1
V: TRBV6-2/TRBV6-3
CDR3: CASSITPTGMGYTF
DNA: TGTGCCAGCAGCATTACCCCGACAGGGATGGGCTACACCTTC

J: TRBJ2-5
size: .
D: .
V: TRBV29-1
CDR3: CSVVEGLETQYF
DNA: TGCAGCGTTGTTGAGGGTTTAGAGACCCAGTACTTC

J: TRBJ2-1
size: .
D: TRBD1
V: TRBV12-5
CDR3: CASGEPGQGYNEQFF
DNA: TGTGCTAGTGGGGAACCGGGACAGGGATACAATGAGCAGTTCTTC

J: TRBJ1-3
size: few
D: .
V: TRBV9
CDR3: CASSVEGLTGNTIYF
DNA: TGTGCCAGCAGCGTTGAGGGCCTGACTGGAAACACCATATATTTT

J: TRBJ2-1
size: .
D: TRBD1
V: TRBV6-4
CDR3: CASSPGQGYSYNEQFF
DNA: TGTGCCAGCAGTCCGGGACAGGGATACTCCTACAATGAGCAGTTCTTC

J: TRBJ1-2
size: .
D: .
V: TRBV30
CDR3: CAWSTISGQPYGYTF
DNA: TGTGCCTGGAGCACAATTTCAGGGCAGCCCTATGGCTACACCTTC

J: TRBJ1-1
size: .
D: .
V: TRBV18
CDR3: CASSPPGQNTEAFF
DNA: TGTGCCAGCTCACCCCCTGGACAGAACACTGAAGCTTTCTTT

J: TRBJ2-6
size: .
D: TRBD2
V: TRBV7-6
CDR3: CASSPRVGGGISGANVLTF
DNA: TGTGCCAGCAGCCCCAGGGTCGGGGGGGGAATCTCTGGGGCCAACGTCCTGACTTTC

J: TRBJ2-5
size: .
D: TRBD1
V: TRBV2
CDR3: CASSAQGQVQETQYF
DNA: TGTGCCAGCAGTGCTCAGGGACAGGTTCAAGAGACCCAGTACTTC

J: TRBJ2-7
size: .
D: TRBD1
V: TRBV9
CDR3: CASSPGQGYEQYF
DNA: TGTGCCAGCTCCCCGGGACAGGGCTACGAGCAGTACTTC

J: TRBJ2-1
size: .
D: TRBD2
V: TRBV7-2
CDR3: CASSLGGGAWNEQFF
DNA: TGTGCCAGCAGCTTAGGCGGGGGGGCGTGGAATGAGCAGTTCTTC

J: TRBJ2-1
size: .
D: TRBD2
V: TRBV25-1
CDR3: CASSEILAGGRVFF
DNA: TGTGCCAGCAGTGAGATTCTAGCGGGGGGAAGAGTTTTCTTC